Below are 2 T cell receptor beta chains sequenced from a single sample in a study of blood T cell repertoires in COVID-19. Here immunoSEQ multiplex PCR was the method, and the copy in TCRdb shows in-frame clones only, minus some. The profile shows roughly 210,000 clones, 88% of them singletons. Sequenced sample: peripheral blood. Receptors originate from a man aged 70 or older with acute or convalescent COVID-19.

The rearrangement uses TRBV9 and TRBJ2-5; D is uncertain. V was clipped by 0 bases and J by 1 base, with 10 bases between them. The V gene's germline CDR1 is SGDLS and CDR2 YYNGEE. The CDR3 covers 15 residues. The CDR3 here is CASSVAVQPQETQYF. The CDR3 DNA follows: TGTGCCAGCAGCGTAGCAGTGCAACCCCAAGAGACCCAGTACTTC.

The rearrangement links TRBV7-5 to TRBJ2-7; the table's D call, TRBD2, has no DNA check behind it. TRBV7-5 is termed a pseudogene. The CDR3 sequence is 17 residues long. DNA for the CDR3: TGTGTCAGAAGCTTCGGACTAGCGGGAGAAGTTACCTACGAGCAGTACTTC. Protein product: CVRSFGLAGEVTYEQYF.